Below are 17 T cell receptor beta chains sequenced from a single sample in a study of human T cells and chemical hapten exposure. As for time point: patch test 2, 6 weeks after DPC sensitization. Treatment here: therapeutic diphenylcyclopropenone sensitization with weekly scalp DPC. TCRdb ran MiXCR on the RACE reads and lists one entry per CDR3 protein. The table records about 400,000 distinct CDR3 sequences, 6% to 7% of them present only once. This specimen was whole blood, taken in connection with sensitization to the hapten diphenylcyclopropenone (DPC). These receptor sequences come from a woman between 18 and 30 years old with alopecia areata. Some clones in this sample may be carry-over from other donors' samples.

This clonotype turned up a few times. The chain uses TRBV20-1 and TRBJ2-1; weak D call: TRBD1 (6 bases). CDR1 and CDR2 (germline): DFQATT, SNEGSKA (reference sequence). The ends were cut back, 0 bases at V and 3 bases at J, with 12 bases in the middle. This CDR3 spans 15 amino acids. CDR3 coding DNA: TGCAGTGCTAGAGATCTGGACAGAGTCTACAATGAGCAGTTCTTC. Amino acid sequence: CSARDLDRVYNEQFF.

CDR3 sequence: CASSRDRGVYEQYF. CDR3 sequence (DNA): TGTGCCAGCAGTCGGGACAGAGGGGTTTACGAGCAGTACTTC. The chain is built from TRBV6-6 and TRBJ2-7; TRBD1 matches at 7 bases. The CDR3 totals 14 residues. Germline CDR1 reads MNHNY; CDR2 reads SVGAGI (reference sequence). Trimming cost V 5 bases and J 4 bases; bases outside gene matches: 8.

This clonotype has ten or more counts. The gene calls are TRBV4-3 and TRBJ2-3, with D possibly being TRBD1 or TRBD2 (5 bases each). Germline CDR1 LGHNA, CDR2 YSLEER. Trimming took 4 bases from V and 4 from J, leaving 15 bases between them. The CDR3 has 15 amino acids. This chain's CDR3 is CASSPGTPSADTQYF. The DNA for the CDR3 is TGCGCCAGCAGCCCCGGGACGCCCAGCGCAGATACGCAGTATTTT.

In its sample, this clonotype was seen once. The chain is built from TRBV14 and TRBJ1-2; D is undetermined. The CDR3 length is 14 residues. CDR1 is SGHDN, CDR2 FVKESK, per germline. V dropped 4 bases and J dropped 4 bases, with 13 bases sitting between them. CDR3 in DNA: TGTGCCAGCAGCCCTTCACGATTGAGCTATGGCTACACCTTC. Translated: CASSPSRLSYGYTF. Using reference TRBV14 and TRBJ1-2 for the parts outside the CDR3, the full variable domain is EAGVTQFPSHSVIEKGQTVTLRCDPISGHDNLYWYRRVMGKEIKFLLHFVKESKQDESGMPNNRFLAERTGGTYSTLKVQPAELEDSGVYFCASSPSRLSYGYTFGSGTRLTVV.

This clonotype showed up many times. This chain links TRBV20-1 with TRBJ2-2; TRBD2 agrees at 10 bases. The CDR3 has 16 residues. Trimming took 6 bases from V and 2 from J; bases not matched to a gene: 9. Looked up from germline, CDR1 is DFQATT and CDR2 is SNEGSKA (reference sequence). CDR3 coding DNA: TGCAGTGCCCGGGGTCTAGCGGGGGCAAACACCGGGGAGCTGTTTTTT. This translates into CSARGLAGANTGELFF.

This clonotype was counted only a few times. The chain recombines TRBV6-2 or TRBV6-3 with TRBJ2-6; 7 positions agree with TRBD1. V shed 2 bases and J 0 bases; nucleotides not matched to a gene: 13. The CDR3 is made up of 20 amino acids. Germline loops: CDR1 MNHEY, CDR2 SVGEGT. The CDR3 loop reads CASSYHPQGDLLSGANVLTF. In DNA, the CDR3 is TGTGCCAGCAGTTACCATCCCCAGGGGGATCTACTCTCTGGGGCCAACGTCCTGACTTTC.

The V gene is TRBV6-6, the J gene TRBJ1-1; no reliable D call. The V gene lost 7 bases and the J gene lost 3 bases, with 9 bases spanning the gap. CDR3 length equals 12 residues. CDR1 MNHNY and CDR2 SVGAGI come from the germline V gene (reference sequence). As DNA, the CDR3 is TGTGCCAGCAATGTGCGAGACACTGAAGCTTTCTTT. Translating it yields CASNVRDTEAFF.

This clonotype was detected many times. V usage is TRBV28 and J usage is TRBJ1-4, with D uncertain. CDR1 and CDR2 (germline): MDHEN, SYDVKM. This CDR3 is built from 15 residues. Deletions cut 1 base from V and 7 bases from J, with 13 bases between. The CDR3, as DNA: TGTGCCAGCAGTTTATATTTGGGGAATAGTGAAAAACTGTTTTTT. It is translated as CASSLYLGNSEKLFF.

The rearrangement joins TRBV12-3 or TRBV12-4 to TRBJ2-5; TRBD1 matches 7 bases. There are 13 residues in the CDR3. The J segment lost 4 bases and the V segment lost 3 bases, leaving 2 bases of the junction unmatched. The CDR3 spells CASSLRGPETQYF. The CDR3, as DNA: TGTGCCAGCAGTTTGAGGGGGCCAGAGACCCAGTACTTC.

This clonotype has at least ten counts. V usage is TRBV7-2 and J usage is TRBJ2-3; D not resolved. V gave up 6 bases and J gave up 1 base, with 17 bases separating them. CDR1 and CDR2 from the germline V gene are SGHTA and FQGNSA. The CDR3 has 16 amino acids. CDR3 coding DNA: TGTGCCAGCAGTTCTCGTTTCCAGTCGGGCACAGATACGCAGTATTTT. Its translation is CASSSRFQSGTDTQYF.

This clonotype turned up a few times. A much larger clone differs by one base, so this may be a read error. The chain combines TRBV7-2 with TRBJ2-3; D might be TRBD2 (5 bases). This CDR3 has 12 residues. Germline V gene data show CDR1 as SGHTA and CDR2 as FQGNSA. Trimming removed 2 bases from V and 9 bases from J, with 9 bases in between. CDR3 DNA: TGTACCAGCAGCTTACAACCGGGGACGCAGTATTTT. Protein sequence: CTSSLQPGTQYF.

The genes are TRBV6-5 and TRBJ2-3, with TRBD2 identical over 9 bases. The germline V gene encodes CDR1 MNHEY and CDR2 SVGAGI. This CDR3 region has 15 residues. The V segment lost 5 bases and the J segment 5 bases; nucleotides outside the gene matches: 8. The CDR3 sequence: CASSRGLAVGDTQYF. The CDR3 region has the DNA TGTGCCAGCAGTCGGGGACTAGCAGTGGGAGATACGCAGTATTTT.

This clonotype has only a few counts. This chain joins TRBV27 and TRBJ1-1, with TRBD1 matching 11 bases. The V segment lost 5 bases and the J segment 4 bases; nucleotides outside the gene matches: 6. Germline-derived CDR1 and CDR2 are MNHEY and SMNVEV (reference sequence). This CDR3 is 15 amino acids long. The CDR3 coding sequence is TGTGCCAGCAGTCTTGGGACAGGGGGACGCACTGAAGCTTTCTTT. Translated, it gives CASSLGTGGRTEAFF.

The rearrangement uses TRBV5-1 and TRBJ2-7, with D perhaps matching TRBD1 (6 bases). From germline, CDR1 is SGHRS and CDR2 YFSETQ. This CDR3 is built from 15 residues. The germline V and J ends were trimmed by 4 bases and 3 bases, with 17 bases remaining between them. The CDR3 protein is CASSPRGRGIYEQYF. The CDR3 nucleotides are TGCGCCAGCAGCCCACGGGGCAGGGGCATCTACGAGCAGTACTTC.

This clonotype was detected ten times or more. The rearrangement links TRBV5-6 to TRBJ1-4, with 7 positions matching TRBD1. Germline-derived CDR1 and CDR2 are SGHDT and YYEEEE. Losses at the gene ends were 1 base for V and 8 bases for J; bases not matched to a gene: 8. The CDR3 is 15 residues long. The CDR3, as DNA: TGTGCCAGCAGCTTGTTCTTCGACAGGGTGGAAAAACTGTTTTTT. Protein sequence: CASSLFFDRVEKLFF.

This clonotype was detected a few times. V usage is TRBV7-8 and J usage is TRBJ1-5, with 8 bases aligning to TRBD1. There are 16 residues in the CDR3. The ends lost 4 bases at V and 0 bases at J; junction bases unmatched: 5. From germline, CDR1 is SGHVS and CDR2 FQNEAQ. CDR3 in amino acids: CASSSTGAFSNQPQHF. The CDR3 DNA sequence: TGTGCCAGCAGCTCGACAGGGGCGTTTAGCAATCAGCCCCAGCATTTT.

The table lists this clonotype with many counts. This chain links TRBV27 with TRBJ2-2; D remains ambiguous. Germline CDR1 reads MNHEY; CDR2 reads SMNVEV (reference sequence). The CDR3 is 13 amino acids. V was pared by 6 bases and J by 5 bases, with 10 bases between. CDR3 in DNA: TGTGCCAGCAGCCTAGGATATACCGGGGAGCTGTTTTTT. Its protein product is CASSLGYTGELFF.